A single sample is the source of the 22 T cell receptor beta chains below, sequenced in a study of blood T cells in healthy people across ages. With a J-beta primer mix and a sample-barcoded 5' primer, a second PCR ran 7 to 11 cycles. MiXCR, applied by TCRdb to the 5' RACE reads, yields one record per CDR3 protein. The sample has around 1.1 million distinct CDR3 sequences, roughly two fifths seen once; the top ten hold around 12%. The sequencing sample was made of blood. Source of these receptors: a man younger than 30 in good health.

The chain is built from TRBV20-1 and TRBJ1-6; D gene uncertain. V lost 0 bases and J lost 7, with 16 bases in between. In germline, CDR1 is DFQATT, CDR2 SNEGSKA (reference sequence). The CDR3 length is 16 residues. CDR3: CSARDLTVEGNSPLHF. In DNA form, the CDR3 reads TGCAGTGCTAGAGATTTAACGGTGGAGGGAAATTCACCCCTCCACTTT.

The chain carries TRBV6-6 and TRBJ2-4; TRBD1 might be the D (6 bases). The DNA end is more similar to TRBJ2-5, so the J call may be wrong. This CDR3 is built from 15 residues. Germline CDR1 reads MNHNY; CDR2 reads SVGAGI (reference sequence). CDR3: CASSYSRTDQETQYF. The CDR3 DNA reads as TGTGCCAGCAGTTACTCAAGGACAGACCAAGAGACCCAGTACTTC.

This chain links TRBV4-1 with TRBJ1-2; TRBD1 matches at 7 bases. V dropped 0 bases and J dropped 1; count of bases not matched to a gene: 8. Germline V gives CDR1 MGHRA, CDR2 YSYEKL. The CDR3 has 17 amino acids. This CDR3 is CASSQDGTAIFNYGYTF. In nucleotides, the CDR3 is TGCGCCAGCAGCCAAGACGGGACAGCTATCTTTAACTATGGCTACACCTTC.

In its sample, this clonotype was seen a few times. The chain joins TRBV29-1 to TRBJ1-1; D is ambiguous. This CDR3 contains 16 residues. The germline CDR1 and CDR2 sequences are SQVTM and ANQGSEA. Between the trimmed V and J ends, which lost 4 bases and 0 bases, there was a span of 18 bases. CDR3 sequence: CSVVGGRNQMNTEAFF. The CDR3, as DNA: TGCAGCGTTGTTGGCGGGAGGAATCAAATGAACACTGAAGCTTTCTTT. The full variable domain, in which reference TRBV29-1 and TRBJ1-1 provide the parts outside the CDR3, is SAVISQKPSRDICQRGTSLTIQCQVDSQVTMMFWYRQQPGQSLTLIATANQGSEATYESGFVIDKFPISRPNLTFSTLTVSNMSPEDSSIYLCSVVGGRNQMNTEAFFGQGTRLTVV.

The chain couples TRBV12-3 or TRBV12-4 to TRBJ2-3, with TRBD2 identical over 13 bases. The CDR3 consists of 17 residues. With V trimmed by 6 bases and J by 2 bases, 8 bases remained unmatched. The CDR3 loop reads CASRPGLAGENTDTQYF. CDR3 nucleotide sequence: TGTGCCAGCAGACCAGGACTAGCGGGGGAAAACACAGATACGCAGTATTTT.

This clonotype was observed a handful of times. The chain recombines TRBV5-1 with TRBJ2-2; D remains ambiguous. Trimming cost V 0 bases and J 1 base, with 7 bases left between them. Germline lookup yields CDR1 SGHRS and CDR2 YFSETQ. The CDR3 spans 15 residues. The CDR3 region has the DNA TGCGCCAGCAGCTTGGATAGGAGGAACACCGGGGAGCTGTTTTTT. Translation: CASSLDRRNTGELFF. Complete variable domain (other parts from reference TRBV5-1 and TRBJ2-2): KAGVTQTPRYLIKTRGQQVTLSCSPISGHRSVSWYQQTPGQGLQFLFEYFSETQRNKGNFPGRFSGRQFSNSRSEMNVSTLELGDSALYLCASSLDRRNTGELFFGEGSRLTVL.

This chain connects TRBV10-3 to TRBJ1-1; 11 bases map to TRBD1. In germline, CDR1 is ENHRY, CDR2 SYGVKD. The V segment lost 10 bases and the J segment 4 bases; nucleotides outside the gene matches: 5. This CDR3 has 13 residues. CDR3 DNA: TGTGCCACCCGGACAGGGGGCTTCACTGAAGCTTTCTTT. Encoded protein: CATRTGGFTEAFF.

There are a few counts of this clonotype. V gene TRBV29-1 combines with J gene TRBJ1-2, with D perhaps TRBD1 (6 bases). From germline, CDR1 is SQVTM and CDR2 ANQGSEA. With 5 bases removed from V and 0 bases from J, the gap between germline ends came to 16 bases. The length of the CDR3 is 15 residues. The CDR3 DNA is TGCAGCGTTCGTCCCAGGGGCAGAGCTAACTATGGCTACACCTTC. Amino acids: CSVRPRGRANYGYTF.

The rearrangement uses TRBV6-5 and TRBJ2-4; 8 bases are a match to TRBD1. The J call may be wrong; the DNA end is better matched by TRBJ2-7. Germline assignment: CDR1 MNHEY and CDR2 SVGAGI. The CDR3 is 14 amino acids. The CDR3 sequence is CASTTPGQAYEQYF. Written as DNA, the CDR3 is TGTGCCAGCACCACCCCGGGACAGGCCTACGAGCAGTACTTC.

The CDR3 DNA sequence: TGTGCCAGCAGTGAAAAGGGACAGGGCTGGGATGGCTACACCTTC. Residues: CASSEKGQGWDGYTF. The chain employs TRBV2 and TRBJ1-2, with 9 bases fitting TRBD1. With 2 bases clipped from V and 6 bases from J, the junction kept 7 bases outside the gene matches. Germline V gene sequence: CDR1 SNHLY, CDR2 FYNNEI. This CDR3 region has 15 residues.

This rearrangement joins TRBV4-3 to TRBJ1-6; TRBD1 is a possible D gene (6 bases). Germline V gene sequence: CDR1 LGHNA, CDR2 YSLEER. The length of the CDR3 is 18 residues. V was pared by 0 bases and J by 3 bases, with 15 bases between. CDR3 sequence (DNA): TGCGCCAGCAGCCAAGATTTGGGGCAGGGGAGCTATAATTCACCCCTCCACTTT. Translated: CASSQDLGQGSYNSPLHF.

Worth noting for this clonotype: A much larger clone differs from this one at a single base, so this may be a read error. This chain connects TRBV20-1 to TRBJ2-7; D perhaps matches TRBD2 (6 bases). The germline V gene has CDR1 DFQATT and CDR2 SNEGSKA (reference sequence). Trimming took 7 bases from V and 7 from J, leaving 14 bases between them. CDR3 length: 11 residues. CDR3 residues: CSGGEYNEQYF. The CDR3 nucleotides read TGCAGTGGCGGGGAGTACAATGAGCAGTACTTC.

The rearrangement uses TRBV7-2 and TRBJ1-2, with D perhaps matching TRBD1 (6 bases). In germline, CDR1 is SGHTA, CDR2 FQGNSA. This CDR3 comprises 16 residues. V was pared by 4 bases and J by 2 bases, with 17 bases between. The CDR3 sequence is CASSSFTGTTNYGYTF. The CDR3 region has the DNA TGTGCCAGCAGCTCTTTTACAGGGACCACCAACTATGGCTACACCTTC. The whole variable domain, remainder taken from reference TRBV7-2 and TRBJ1-2, is GAGVSQSPSNKVTEKGKDVELRCDPISGHTALYWYRQSLGQGLEFLIYFQGNSAPDKSGLPSDRFSAERTGGSVSTLTIQRTQQEDSAVYLCASSSFTGTTNYGYTFGSGTRLTVV.

The genes are TRBV7-9 and TRBJ1-1; no definite D call. This CDR3 region has 12 residues. CDR1 and CDR2 (germline): SEHNR, FQNEAQ (reference sequence). The ends were cut back, 2 bases at V and 11 bases at J, with 12 bases in the middle. The DNA of the CDR3 is TGTGCCAGCAGCTTATTCAAGGGTTGGGCTTTCTTT. Protein product: CASSLFKGWAFF.

The rearrangement uses TRBV19 and TRBJ2-1; tentative D call: TRBD1 (6 bases). The germline V and J ends were trimmed by 1 base and 5 bases, with 12 bases remaining between them. CDR3 length equals 15 residues. Germline-derived CDR1 and CDR2 are LNHDA and SQIVND (reference sequence). The CDR3 is CASSIGGQRNNEQFF. The CDR3 nucleotides are TGTGCCAGTAGTATAGGGGGACAAAGGAACAATGAGCAGTTCTTC.

In this sample, this clonotype turned up a few times. The chain's CDR3 is CASLSPGETGPCSNSNQPQHF. The CDR3 DNA reads as TGTGCCAGCCTATCACCTGGGGAGACAGGCCCATGCTCTAATAGCAATCAGCCCCAGCATTTT. This chain connects TRBV7-4 to TRBJ1-5; D may be TRBD1 (6 bases). The CDR3 has 21 residues. Deletions cut 8 bases from V and 0 bases from J, with 32 bases between. The germline V gene encodes CDR1 SGHVT and CDR2 SQSDAQ.

This clonotype was picked up a small number of times. In nucleotides, the CDR3 is TGCAGTGCTAGAGTCGTTGACGGGGACCGACACTCTGGAAACACCATATATTTT. Translated: CSARVVDGDRHSGNTIYF. The chain recombines TRBV20-1 with TRBJ1-3; a possible D gene is TRBD1 (5 bases). The V and J ends lost 1 base and 0 bases respectively, with 19 bases between them. Germline V gene data show CDR1 as DFQATT and CDR2 as SNEGSKA (reference sequence). The CDR3 contains 18 residues.

This clonotype was counted only a few times. The genes are TRBV24-1 and TRBJ2-1, with TRBD1 matching 7 bases. J lost 8 bases, V lost 5 bases, and 8 bases had no gene match. The CDR3 has 14 residues. CDR1 is KGHDR, CDR2 SFDVKD, per germline. CDR3 in amino acids: CATSGTGSADEQFF. CDR3 nucleotide sequence: TGTGCCACCAGTGGGACAGGATCTGCCGATGAGCAGTTCTTC.

This clonotype was seen ten or more times. The rearrangement links TRBV4-3 to TRBJ2-1; possible D gene TRBD1, 5 bases. This CDR3 comprises 14 residues. Germline CDR1 LGHNA, CDR2 YSLEER. Trimming pared 2 bases from V and 12 bases from J, leaving 17 bases between. CDR3 nucleotides: TGCGCCAGCAGCCAAACACAGACAGCTTACGCGCAGTTCTTC. It codes for CASSQTQTAYAQFF.

This sequence joins TRBV6-2 or TRBV6-3 and TRBJ2-1; 8 nucleotides match TRBD2. The V gene end was trimmed by 7 bases and the J gene end by 2 bases; junction bases not matched to a gene: 10. Per the germline V gene, CDR1 is MNHEY and CDR2 is SVGEGT. This CDR3 region has 16 residues. CDR3 protein: CASIVGGSGAYNEQFF. CDR3 nucleotides: TGTGCCAGCATCGTAGGCGGTAGCGGGGCCTACAATGAGCAGTTCTTC.

This clonotype came up many times. The chain joins TRBV28 to TRBJ2-5; the D is unclear. Trimming removed 3 bases from V and 0 bases from J, with 5 bases in between. Germline CDR1 reads MDHEN; CDR2 reads SYDVKM. CDR3 size: 13 residues. The CDR3 bases are TGTGCCAGCAGTTTCTCTAACCAAGAGACCCAGTACTTC. Protein sequence: CASSFSNQETQYF. Variable domain in full (rest from reference TRBV28 and TRBJ2-5): DVKVTQSSRYLVKRTGEKVFLECVQDMDHENMFWYRQDPGLGLRLIYFSYDVKMKEKGDIPEGYSVSREKKERFSLILESASTNQTSMYLCASSFSNQETQYFGPGTRLLVL.

This chain joins TRBV7-3 and TRBJ1-1; perhaps TRBD1 as D (5 bases). There are 13 residues in the CDR3. Trimming removed 5 bases from V and 11 bases from J, with 18 bases in between. CDR1 and CDR2 from the germline V gene are SGHTA and FQGTGA. The CDR3 region is CASSLSGGGNAFF. Here the CDR3 DNA reads TGTGCCAGCAGCCTTAGTGGCGGGGGGAACGCTTTCTTT.